Listed below are T cell receptor beta chains from one sample, sequenced in a study of blood T cells in healthy people across ages. MiXCR was run by TCRdb on the 5' RACE reads, yielding one entry per CDR3 protein. The sample lists some 750,000 distinct CDR3 sequences, 22% occurring once. Sequencing was performed on blood. Source of these receptors: a man in his sixties or seventies in good health. The CDR3 runs from the conserved cysteine through the conserved F or W. A D gene is named only where the DNA matches it firmly. Size is omitted from some rows. Given values are once, few, many or a class for expanded clones.

TRBV6-2/TRBV6-3	TRBJ2-1	.	once	CASWGFFGGATYNEQFF	TGTGCCAGCTGGGGATTTTTTGGGGGGGCCACCTACAATGAGCAGTTCTTC
TRBV20-1	TRBJ2-3	TRBD2	few	CSARDQGLPSDTQYF	TGCAGTGCTAGAGATCAGGGACTACCATCAGATACGCAGTATTTT
TRBV5-1	TRBJ1-2	TRBD1	.	CASSLAPGTAYGYTF	TGCGCCAGCAGCTTGGCTCCCGGGACAGCCTATGGCTACACCTTC
TRBV5-1	TRBJ1-2	.	few	CASSLGSDKSNYGCTF	TGCGCCAGCAGCTTGGGGTCGGACAAGTCTAACTATGGCTGCACCTTC
TRBV5-8	TRBJ1-5	TRBD1	many	CASSIQGFSNQPQHF	TGTGCCAGCAGTATACAGGGGTTCAGCAATCAGCCCCAGCATTTT
TRBV5-5	TRBJ2-2	.	few	CASSSREFTGELFF	TGTGCCAGCAGCTCCCGGGAGTTCACCGGGGAGCTGTTTTTT
TRBV7-9	TRBJ2-1	.	few	CASSSGPSQFNEQFF	TGTGCCAGCAGCTCCGGACCTAGTCAGTTCAATGAGCAGTTCTTC
TRBV5-1	TRBJ2-5	TRBD2	.	CASTFRGEETQYF	TGCGCCAGCACCTTTCGGGGGGAAGAGACCCAGTACTTC
TRBV9	TRBJ2-5	TRBD2	.	CASTPGLGARETQYF	TGTGCCAGCACCCCTGGACTAGGGGCCAGAGAGACCCAGTACTTC
TRBV20-1	TRBJ1-1	.	.	CSALWNTEAFF	TGCAGTGCTCTATGGAACACTGAAGCTTTCTTT
TRBV19	TRBJ2-5	.	few	CASSSGLLLISETQYF	TGTGCCAGTAGTTCAGGACTATTACTAATATCAGAGACCCAGTACTTC
TRBV6-6	TRBJ2-3	.	many	CASSYGGGGERTDTQYF	TGTGCCAGCAGTTACGGGGGAGGAGGGGAACGCACAGATACGCAGTATTTT
TRBV20-1	TRBJ2-5	TRBD2	.	CSVSPSGRALETQYF	TGCAGTGTTAGCCCTAGCGGGAGGGCCTTAGAGACCCAGTACTTC
TRBV20-1	TRBJ2-1	.	.	CSARPGTRINEQFF	TGCAGTGCTCGTCCCGGGACCCGCATAAATGAGCAGTTCTTC
TRBV3-1	TRBJ2-5	TRBD2	.	CASNQVGGLAGEETQYF	TGTGCCAGCAACCAAGTTGGGGGACTAGCGGGTGAAGAGACCCAGTACTTC
TRBV2	TRBJ2-1	TRBD2	few	CASTEGLAGGNEQFF	TGTGCCAGCACTGAGGGACTAGCGGGAGGAAATGAGCAGTTCTTC
TRBV4-1	TRBJ2-5	TRBD1	.	CASSQGPRTGEQETQYF	TGCGCCAGCAGCCAAGGACCACGGACAGGGGAACAAGAGACCCAGTACTTC
TRBV18	TRBJ2-3	TRBD2	few	CASSPMGLGTDTQYF	TGTGCCAGCTCACCGATGGGACTAGGTACAGATACGCAGTATTTT
TRBV29-1	TRBJ1-2	.	many	CSVDTGSGYTF	TGCAGCGTTGATACAGGATCCGGCTACACCTTC
TRBV6-6	TRBJ2-5	.	many	CASSPGGSKETQYF	TGTGCCAGCAGCCCCGGTGGGTCGAAAGAGACCCAGTACTTC
TRBV20-1	TRBJ2-4	TRBD2	.	CSAPGTSLKNIQYF	TGCAGTGCTCCTGGGACTAGTCTAAAAAACATTCAGTACTTC
TRBV27	TRBJ1-4	TRBD1	.	CASSKDRVGNEKLFF	TGTGCCAGCAGTAAAGACAGGGTTGGTAATGAAAAACTGTTTTTT
TRBV20-1	TRBJ2-3	TRBD2	.	CSARDRTGLAGGNTQYF	TGCAGTGCTAGAGATAGGACGGGACTAGCGGGGGGGAATACGCAGTATTTT
TRBV5-1	TRBJ1-2	.	few	CASSQNLPYGYTF	TGCGCCAGCAGCCAGAACCTCCCCTATGGCTACACCTTC
TRBV5-1	TRBJ2-3	.	.	CASSLQDSSTDTQYF	TGCGCCAGCAGTTTACAGGATTCTAGCACAGATACGCAGTATTTT
TRBV12-3/TRBV12-4	TRBJ1-4	.	once	CASSLRTVATNEKLFF	TGTGCCAGCAGTCTCCGGACAGTTGCAACTAATGAAAAACTGTTTTTT
TRBV5-1	TRBJ2-7	.	few	CASSLSEYEQYF	TGCGCCAGCAGCTTGTCAGAGTACGAGCAGTACTTC
TRBV12-3/TRBV12-4	TRBJ2-7	TRBD2	few	CASSPVAGPYEQYF	TGTGCCAGCAGTCCGGTAGCGGGTCCCTACGAGCAGTACTTC
TRBV7-9	TRBJ1-2	TRBD1	.	CASSPTGVNYGYTF	TGTGCCAGCAGCCCGACAGGGGTGAACTATGGCTACACCTTC
TRBV28	TRBJ1-5	.	few	CASSYRESHNQPQHF	TGTGCCAGCAGTTACCGGGAGTCCCACAATCAGCCCCAGCATTTT
TRBV7-9	TRBJ2-6	TRBD1	.	CASSFLFRDRVSVGANVLAF	TGTGCCAGCAGCTTCCTCTTTCGGGACAGGGTGTCTGTCGGGGCCAACGTCCTGGCTTTC
TRBV3-1	TRBJ2-1	TRBD1	few	CASSQRGREQFF	TGTGCCAGCAGCCAGAGGGGGCGGGAGCAGTTCTTC
TRBV20-1	TRBJ2-2	.	few	CSARVTVGTGELFF	TGCAGTGCTAGAGTTACAGTGGGCACCGGGGAGCTGTTTTTT
TRBV7-9	TRBJ2-1	TRBD1	few	CASRRPGQGDDNEQFF	TGTGCCAGCAGACGCCCGGGACAGGGGGATGACAATGAGCAGTTCTTC
TRBV20-1	TRBJ2-1	TRBD2	.	CSARGLAGGGIYNEQFF	TGCAGTGCTAGAGGACTAGCGGGGGGGGGAATCTACAATGAACAGTTCTTC
TRBV20-1	TRBJ1-1	.	few	CIQRTVLNTEAFF	TGCATTCAGAGGACGGTACTGAACACTGAAGCTTTCTTT
TRBV29-1	TRBJ2-5	TRBD2	.	CSVERWVSGKETQYF	TGCAGCGTTGAACGATGGGTCAGCGGGAAAGAGACCCAGTACTTC
TRBV7-7	TRBJ2-5	.	.	CASSLDRAQEAQYF	TGTGCCAGCAGCTTAGACAGGGCGCAAGAGGCCCAGTACTTC
TRBV12-3/TRBV12-4	TRBJ2-3	TRBD2	.	CASRPLAGGDTQYF	TGTGCCAGCAGGCCACTAGCGGGGGGAGATACGCAGTATTTT
TRBV7-9	TRBJ1-1	.	.	CASSLWTLRTEAFF	TGTGCCAGCAGCTTATGGACATTGAGGACTGAAGCTTTCTTT
TRBV12-3/TRBV12-4	TRBJ2-3	TRBD1	.	CASRTGQGGSDTQYF	TGTGCCAGCAGGACGGGACAGGGCGGTTCAGATACGCAGTATTTT
TRBV24-1	TRBJ2-3	.	.	CATSDYGEVDTQYF	TGTGCCACCAGTGATTACGGGGAAGTAGATACGCAGTATTTT
TRBV20-1	TRBJ2-5	.	.	CSARPLASTETQYF	TGCAGTGCTAGGCCTCTCGCTTCCACAGAGACCCAGTACTTC
TRBV20-1	TRBJ2-3	TRBD2	.	CSARRIAGENTQYF	TGCAGTGCTAGAAGGATAGCGGGAGAGAATACGCAGTATTTT
TRBV7-2	TRBJ2-3	.	many	CASSFGRRTDTQYF	TGTGCCAGCAGCTTCGGACGGCGCACAGATACGCAGTATTTT
TRBV7-9	TRBJ2-5	TRBD1	.	CASSLGDREEETQYF	TGTGCCAGCAGCTTAGGGGACAGGGAAGAAGAGACCCAGTACTTC
TRBV28	TRBJ2-2	TRBD1	.	CASSSRGLMNTGELFF	TGTGCCAGCAGCTCCAGGGGGCTAATGAACACCGGGGAGCTGTTTTTT
TRBV28	TRBJ2-3	TRBD1	many	CASSLGQGATDTQYF	TGTGCCAGCAGTTTAGGACAGGGGGCCACAGATACGCAGTATTTT
TRBV7-9	TRBJ2-7	.	few	CASSIQQGEQYF	TGTGCCAGCAGCATACAGCAGGGCGAGCAGTACTTC
TRBV10-3	TRBJ2-5	.	.	CAIGSSWETQYF	TGTGCCATCGGGAGTAGCTGGGAGACCCAGTACTTC
TRBV5-1	TRBJ1-1	TRBD1	.	CASSSPQGATEAFF	TGCGCCAGCAGCAGTCCTCAGGGGGCCACTGAAGCTTTCTTT
TRBV3-1	TRBJ2-1	.	.	CASSQVGSSGAEQFF	TGTGCCAGCAGCCAAGTAGGCAGTTCGGGGGCTGAGCAGTTCTTC
TRBV7-2	TRBJ1-1	.	.	CASSSARGLMNTEAFF	TGTGCCAGCAGCTCAGCCAGGGGACTGATGAACACTGAAGCTTTCTTT
TRBV28	TRBJ1-1	.	.	CASSPRQYTEAFF	TGTGCCAGCAGTCCACGACAGTACACTGAAGCTTTCTTT
TRBV12-3/TRBV12-4	TRBJ2-3	TRBD2	.	CASSGTSGTTDTQYF	TGTGCCAGCAGTGGGACTAGCGGAACCACAGATACGCAGTATTTT
TRBV20-1	TRBJ2-7	.	.	CSARDSLDEQYF	TGCAGTGCTAGAGATAGTTTGGACGAGCAGTACTTC